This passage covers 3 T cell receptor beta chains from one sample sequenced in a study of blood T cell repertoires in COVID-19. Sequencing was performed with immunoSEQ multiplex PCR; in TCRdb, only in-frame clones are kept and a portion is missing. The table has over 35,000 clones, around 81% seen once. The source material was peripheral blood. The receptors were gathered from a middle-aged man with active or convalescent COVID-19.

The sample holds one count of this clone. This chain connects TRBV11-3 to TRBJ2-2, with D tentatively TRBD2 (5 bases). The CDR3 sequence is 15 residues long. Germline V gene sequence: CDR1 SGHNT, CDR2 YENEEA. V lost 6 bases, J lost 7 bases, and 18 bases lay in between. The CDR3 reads CASSRGSMKGGELFF. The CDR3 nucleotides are TGTGCCAGCAGTCGAGGGTCCATGAAGGGCGGGGAGCTGTTTTTT.

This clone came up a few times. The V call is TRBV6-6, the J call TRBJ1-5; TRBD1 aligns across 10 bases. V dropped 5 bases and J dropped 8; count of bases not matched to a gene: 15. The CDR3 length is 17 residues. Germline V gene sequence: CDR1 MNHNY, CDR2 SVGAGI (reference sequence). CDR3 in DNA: TGTGCCAGCAGTCTTGGCGGGACAGGGGCGCCCGGGGAGCCCCAGCATTTT. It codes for CASSLGGTGAPGEPQHF.

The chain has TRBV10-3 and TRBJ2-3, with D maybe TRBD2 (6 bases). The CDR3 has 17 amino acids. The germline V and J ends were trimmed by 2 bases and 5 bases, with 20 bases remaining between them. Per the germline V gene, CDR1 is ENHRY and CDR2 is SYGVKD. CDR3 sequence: CAISEPILSGVRDTQYF. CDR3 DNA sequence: TGTGCCATCAGTGAGCCTATTCTTAGCGGAGTCAGAGATACGCAGTATTTT.